This TCR beta chain was captured by sequencing in a study of CD8+ T cells in alopecia areata. Study-wide results and limits: Between patients, shared TCR sequences were less clear than in mice. This was possibly due in part to HLA diversity in the patient population.

This CDR3 is 14 amino acids long. V lost 0 bases to trimming and J lost 1 base; unmatched junction nucleotides: 0. CDR1 is GTSNPN and CDR2 is SVGIG in the germline V gene (reference sequence). RNA extraction and reverse transcription yielded cDNA as sequencing template. Produced via immunoSEQ multiplex PCR; TCRdb's table is partial and in-frame only. The sample carries 150,000 to 200,000 clones, 55% to 65% recorded once. Details on this clone: What it binds is unknown.

V and J are TRBV30 and TRBJ2-4, with 7 bases identical to TRBD2. Sequences were obtained from CD4+ T cells sorted from blood. The receptor was isolated from a human donor in good health. CDR3 sequence (DNA): TGTGCCTGGAGTGTACTAGCGGCCAAAAACATTCAGTACTTC. Encoded protein: CAWSVLAAKNIQYF. The variable domain in full, with the rest retrieved from reference TRBV30 and TRBJ2-4, is SQTIHQWPATLVQPVGSPLSLECTVEGTSNPNLYWYRQAAGRGLQLLFYSVGIGQISSEVPQNLSASRPQDRQFILSSKKLLLSDSGFYLCAWSVLAAKNIQYFGAGTRLSVL.